Below, 2 T cell receptor beta chains from the same sample are listed, as sequenced in a study of blood T cell repertoires in COVID-19. Repertoires were generated with immunoSEQ multiplex PCR, while TCRdb's copy carries only in-frame clones and drops some. The top ten clones hold over 7% of a sample with around 150,000 clones, over 70% of them seen once. The source material was peripheral blood. The origin of the receptors is a man between 50 and 59 years old with active or convalescent COVID-19.

This clone was seen a single time. V is TRBV30 and J is TRBJ1-6, with TRBD1 as a possible D gene (6 bases). The CDR3 consists of 13 residues. Germline V gene sequence: CDR1 GTSNPN, CDR2 SVGIG (reference sequence). Trimming took off 4 bases at V and 7 bases at J, with 11 bases between the two ends. Here the CDR3 reads CAWTGGPNSPLHF. DNA for the CDR3: TGTGCCTGGACTGGGGGCCCAAATTCACCCCTCCACTTT.

The table lists this clone with a few counts. V and J are TRBV24-1 and TRBJ1-2, with D uncertain. V dropped 10 bases and J dropped 10 bases, with 15 bases sitting between them. Looked up from germline, CDR1 is KGHDR and CDR2 is SFDVKD. The CDR3 has 11 amino acids. Written as DNA, the CDR3 is TGTGCCACATTAGCTGACGACGTCTACACCTTC. Its protein is CATLADDVYTF.